Sequencing of this TCR beta chain was carried out in a study of blood T cell repertoires in COVID-19. Study overall: Spain, Italy and the United States supplied samples that represented acute and convalescent COVID-19. T cells, B-cell-depleted T cells, or PBMCs provided the cDNA or gDNA that served as material.

The length of the CDR3 is 15 residues. Germline CDR1 and CDR2: SGHRS and YFSETQ. V lost 3 bases to trimming and J lost 2 bases, with 14 bases between them. As originally analysed: Estimation of nucleated cell counts was performed using reference gene primer amplification. TCRdb's copy holds only in-frame clones and misses some; the assay was immunoSEQ multiplex PCR. V, J and clone size were drawn from that table, and D and trimming were deduced from the DNA. This sample has 210,000 or so clones; just over 85% occur once, and the top ten carry around 1.6%. The chain couples TRBV5-1 to TRBJ1-1; D not certain. The sample comprised peripheral blood. The origin of this receptor is a man younger than 35 with active or convalescent COVID-19. The CDR3 DNA reads TGCGCCAGCAGCTACTTGGTAGCAACCAACACTGAAGCTTTCTTT. Translating it yields CASSYLVATNTEAFF.